This T cell receptor (beta chain) originates from a study of Graves' ophthalmopathy and Graves' hyperthyroidism. The germline V and J ends were trimmed by 5 bases and 0 bases, with 7 bases remaining between them. This CDR3 has 13 residues. Germline assignment: CDR1 MDHEN and CDR2 SYDVKM. Being free of ophthalmopathy for 18 months of follow-up defined stable hyperthyroidism. Excluded were patients with other autoimmune diseases, uncontrolled infections, pregnancy or lactation. The diagnostic workup employed clinical symptoms, serum thyroxine, TRAb, thyroid ultrasound and orbital computed tomography. The study amplified TCR beta CDR3 regions using RNA transcripts. HTBI primers were used in a first-round RT-PCR, which preceded a second-round multiplex PCR. TCRdb independently ran MiXCR on the multiplex PCR reads; one entry per CDR3 protein. The sample lists hundreds of thousands of distinct CDR3 sequences; about 21% were seen once.

This clonotype appeared many times. The source material was peripheral blood. This chain links TRBV28 with TRBJ2-5; D might be TRBD1 or TRBD2, each matching 5 bases. The source is a woman younger than 35 with stable Graves' hyperthyroidism. CDR3 region: CASSRDHQETQYF. As DNA, the CDR3 is TGTGCCAGCAGTCGGGACCACCAAGAGACCCAGTACTTC.